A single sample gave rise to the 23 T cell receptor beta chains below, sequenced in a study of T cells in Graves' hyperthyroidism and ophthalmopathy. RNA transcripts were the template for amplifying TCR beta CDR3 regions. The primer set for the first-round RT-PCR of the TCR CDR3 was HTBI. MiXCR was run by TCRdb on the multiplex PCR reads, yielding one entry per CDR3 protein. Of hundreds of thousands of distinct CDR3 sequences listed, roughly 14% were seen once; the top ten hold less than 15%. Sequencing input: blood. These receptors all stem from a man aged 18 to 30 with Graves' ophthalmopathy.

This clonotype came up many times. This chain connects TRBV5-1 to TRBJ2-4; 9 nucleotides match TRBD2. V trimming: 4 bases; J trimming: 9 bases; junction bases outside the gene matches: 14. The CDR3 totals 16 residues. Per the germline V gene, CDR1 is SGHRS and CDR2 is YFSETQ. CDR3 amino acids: CASSPMAGGRNGIQYF. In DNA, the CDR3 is TGCGCCAGCAGCCCGATGGCGGGAGGGCGTAACGGCATTCAGTACTTC.

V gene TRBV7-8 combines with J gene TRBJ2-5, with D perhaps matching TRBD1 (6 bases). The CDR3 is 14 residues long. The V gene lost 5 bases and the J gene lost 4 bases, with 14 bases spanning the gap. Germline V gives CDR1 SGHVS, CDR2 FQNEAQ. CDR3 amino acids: CASSTAIRGETQYF. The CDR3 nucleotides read TGTGCCAGCAGCACGGCTATCAGGGGAGAGACCCAGTACTTC.

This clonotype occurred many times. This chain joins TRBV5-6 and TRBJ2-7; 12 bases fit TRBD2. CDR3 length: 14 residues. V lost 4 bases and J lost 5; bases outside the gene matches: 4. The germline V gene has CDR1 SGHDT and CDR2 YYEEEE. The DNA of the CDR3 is TGTGCCAGCAGCATTAGACTAGCGGGAGACGAGCAGTACTTC. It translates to CASSIRLAGDEQYF.

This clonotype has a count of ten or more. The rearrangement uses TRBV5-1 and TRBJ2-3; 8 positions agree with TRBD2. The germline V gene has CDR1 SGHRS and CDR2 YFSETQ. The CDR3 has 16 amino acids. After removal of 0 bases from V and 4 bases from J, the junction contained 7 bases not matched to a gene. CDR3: CASSLGAGLGADTQYF. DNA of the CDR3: TGCGCCAGCAGCTTGGGCGCGGGACTAGGCGCAGATACGCAGTATTTT.

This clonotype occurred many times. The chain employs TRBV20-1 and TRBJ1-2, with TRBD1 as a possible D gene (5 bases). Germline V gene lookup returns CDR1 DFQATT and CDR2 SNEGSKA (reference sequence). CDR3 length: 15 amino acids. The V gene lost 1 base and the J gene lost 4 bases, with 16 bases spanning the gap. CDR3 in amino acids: CSARAKTEPVYGYTF. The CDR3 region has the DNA TGCAGTGCTAGAGCTAAGACAGAGCCCGTCTATGGCTACACCTTC.

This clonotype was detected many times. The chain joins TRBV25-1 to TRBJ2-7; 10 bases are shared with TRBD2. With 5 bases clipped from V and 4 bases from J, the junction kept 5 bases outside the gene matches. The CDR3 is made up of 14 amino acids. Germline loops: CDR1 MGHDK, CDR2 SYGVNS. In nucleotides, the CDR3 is TGTGCCAGCAGTCCGCTAGCGGGGGTTTACGAGCAGTACTTC. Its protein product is CASSPLAGVYEQYF.

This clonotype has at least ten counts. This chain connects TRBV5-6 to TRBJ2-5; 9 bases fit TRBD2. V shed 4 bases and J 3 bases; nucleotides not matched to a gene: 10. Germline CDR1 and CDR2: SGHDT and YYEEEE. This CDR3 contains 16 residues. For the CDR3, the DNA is TGTGCCAGCAGCCCCCATCTAGCGGGGACCGAAGAGACCCAGTACTTC. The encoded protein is CASSPHLAGTEETQYF.

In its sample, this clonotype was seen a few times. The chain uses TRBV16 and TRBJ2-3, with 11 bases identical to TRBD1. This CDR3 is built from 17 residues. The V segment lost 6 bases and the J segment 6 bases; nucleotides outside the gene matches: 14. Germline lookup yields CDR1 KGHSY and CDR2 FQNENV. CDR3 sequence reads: CASSPDRGRFREDTQYF. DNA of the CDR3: TGTGCCAGCAGTCCGGACAGGGGGCGATTCCGAGAGGATACGCAGTATTTT.

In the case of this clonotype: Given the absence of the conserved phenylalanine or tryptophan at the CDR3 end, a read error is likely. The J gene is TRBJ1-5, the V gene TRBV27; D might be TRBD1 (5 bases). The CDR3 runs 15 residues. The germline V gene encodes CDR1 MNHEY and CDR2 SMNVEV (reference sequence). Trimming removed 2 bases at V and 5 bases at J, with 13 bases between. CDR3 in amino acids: CASSLGGGNDQPQHL. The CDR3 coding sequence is TGTGCCAGCAGTTTAGGGGGAGGGAATGATCAGCCCCAGCATCTT.

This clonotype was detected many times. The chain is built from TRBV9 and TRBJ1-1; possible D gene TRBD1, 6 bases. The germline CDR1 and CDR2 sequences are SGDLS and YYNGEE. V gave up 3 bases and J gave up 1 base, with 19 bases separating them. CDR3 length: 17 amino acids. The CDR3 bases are TGTGCCAGCAGCGACGGCAGGGGTTATTGGAAGAACACTGAAGCTTTCTTT. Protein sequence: CASSDGRGYWKNTEAFF.

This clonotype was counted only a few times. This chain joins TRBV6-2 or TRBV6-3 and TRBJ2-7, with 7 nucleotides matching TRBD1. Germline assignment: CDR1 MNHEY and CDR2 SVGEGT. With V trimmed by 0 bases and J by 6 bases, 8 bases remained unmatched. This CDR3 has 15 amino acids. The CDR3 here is CASSYSIDREGEQYF. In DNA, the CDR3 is TGTGCCAGCAGTTACTCAATCGACAGGGAAGGCGAGCAGTACTTC.

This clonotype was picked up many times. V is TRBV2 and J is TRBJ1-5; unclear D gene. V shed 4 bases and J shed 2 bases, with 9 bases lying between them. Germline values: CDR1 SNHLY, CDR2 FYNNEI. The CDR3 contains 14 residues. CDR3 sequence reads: CASSGGRRNQPQHF. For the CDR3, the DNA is TGTGCCAGCAGTGGAGGACGGCGCAATCAGCCCCAGCATTTT.

The CDR3 DNA is TGCGCCAGCACGCGGGAGGGGCGGGACACCGGGGAGCTGTTTTTT. It specifies CASTREGRDTGELFF. The gene calls are TRBV4-1 and TRBJ2-2, with 9 bases matching TRBD2. The CDR3 runs 15 residues. Germline assignment: CDR1 MGHRA and CDR2 YSYEKL. J lost 3 bases, V lost 7 bases, and 6 bases had no gene match.

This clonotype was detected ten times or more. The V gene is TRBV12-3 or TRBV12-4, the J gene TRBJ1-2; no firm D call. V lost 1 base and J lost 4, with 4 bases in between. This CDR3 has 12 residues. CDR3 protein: CASSLGRYGYTF. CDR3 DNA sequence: TGTGCCAGCAGTTTAGGACGCTATGGCTACACCTTC.

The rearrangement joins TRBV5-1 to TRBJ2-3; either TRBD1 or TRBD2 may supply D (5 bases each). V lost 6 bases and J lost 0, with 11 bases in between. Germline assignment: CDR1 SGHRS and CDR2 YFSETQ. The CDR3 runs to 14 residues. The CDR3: CASTSGPSTDTQYF. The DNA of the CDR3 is TGCGCCAGCACATCGGGACCCAGCACAGATACGCAGTATTTT. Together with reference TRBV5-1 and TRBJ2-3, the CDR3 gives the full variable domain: KAGVTQTPRYLIKTRGQQVTLSCSPISGHRSVSWYQQTPGQGLQFLFEYFSETQRNKGNFPGRFSGRQFSNSRSEMNVSTLELGDSALYLCASTSGPSTDTQYFGPGTRLTVL.

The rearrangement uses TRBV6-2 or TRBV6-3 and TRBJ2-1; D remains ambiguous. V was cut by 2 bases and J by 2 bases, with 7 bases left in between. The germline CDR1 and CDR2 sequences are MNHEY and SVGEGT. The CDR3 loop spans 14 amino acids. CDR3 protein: CASSYVGTYNEQFF. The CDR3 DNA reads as TGTGCCAGCAGTTACGTGGGAACCTACAATGAGCAGTTCTTC.

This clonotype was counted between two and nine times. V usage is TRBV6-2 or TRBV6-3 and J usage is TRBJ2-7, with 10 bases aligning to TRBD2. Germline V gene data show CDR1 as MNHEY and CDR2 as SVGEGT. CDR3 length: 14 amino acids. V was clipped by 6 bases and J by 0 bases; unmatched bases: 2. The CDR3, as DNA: TGTGCCAGCAGAGGACTAGCGGTCTCCTACGAGCAGTACTTC. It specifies CASRGLAVSYEQYF.

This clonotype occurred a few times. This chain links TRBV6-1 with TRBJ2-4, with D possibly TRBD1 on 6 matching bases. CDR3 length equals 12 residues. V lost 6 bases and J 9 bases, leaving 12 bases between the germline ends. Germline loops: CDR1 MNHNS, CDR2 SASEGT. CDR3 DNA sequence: TGTGCCAGCAGACCAGGGGCGGGCATTCAGTACTTC. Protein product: CASRPGAGIQYF.

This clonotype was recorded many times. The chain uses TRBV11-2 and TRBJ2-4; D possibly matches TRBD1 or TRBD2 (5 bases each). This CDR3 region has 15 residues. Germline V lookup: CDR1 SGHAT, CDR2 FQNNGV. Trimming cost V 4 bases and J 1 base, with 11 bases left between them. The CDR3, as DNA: TGTGCCAGCAGCTCCAACTGGGGGGCCAAAAACATTCAGTACTTC. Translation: CASSSNWGAKNIQYF.

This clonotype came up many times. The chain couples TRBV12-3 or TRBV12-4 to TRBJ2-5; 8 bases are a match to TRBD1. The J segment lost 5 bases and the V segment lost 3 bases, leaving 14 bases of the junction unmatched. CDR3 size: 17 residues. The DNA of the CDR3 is TGTGCCAGCAGTTTCTGGCAATCAGGGGGCGTTCGGGAGACCCAGTACTTC. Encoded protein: CASSFWQSGGVRETQYF.

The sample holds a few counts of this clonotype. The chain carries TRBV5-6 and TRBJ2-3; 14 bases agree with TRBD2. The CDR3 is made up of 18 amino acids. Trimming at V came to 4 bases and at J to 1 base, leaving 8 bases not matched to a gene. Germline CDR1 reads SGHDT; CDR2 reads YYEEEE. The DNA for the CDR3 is TGTGCCAGCAGCCCCGGGACTAGCGGGAGCGTGGGCACAGATACGCAGTATTTT. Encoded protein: CASSPGTSGSVGTDTQYF.

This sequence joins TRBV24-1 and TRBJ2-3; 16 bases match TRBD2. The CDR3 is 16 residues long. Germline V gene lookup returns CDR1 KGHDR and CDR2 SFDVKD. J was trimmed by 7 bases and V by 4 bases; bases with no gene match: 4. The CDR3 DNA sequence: TGTGCCACCAGTGACCCGGGACTAGCGGGAGGGAATACGCAGTATTTT. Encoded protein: CATSDPGLAGGNTQYF.

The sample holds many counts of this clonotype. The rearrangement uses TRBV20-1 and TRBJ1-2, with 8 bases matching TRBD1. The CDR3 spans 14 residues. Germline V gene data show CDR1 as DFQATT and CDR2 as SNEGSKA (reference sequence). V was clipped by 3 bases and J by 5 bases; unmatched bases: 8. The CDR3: CSASGDRGRYGYTF. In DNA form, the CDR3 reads TGCAGTGCTAGTGGCGACAGGGGTCGATATGGCTACACCTTC.